These 7 T cell receptor beta chains were all obtained from the same sample, sequenced in a study of radiation and T cells in renal cell carcinoma. Sequencing was performed with immunoSEQ multiplex PCR; in TCRdb, only in-frame clones are kept and a portion is missing. The sample gives about 120,000 clones, around 81% of which show up once; roughly 5.9% is in the top ten. Stated time point: blood 2 weeks post-SBRT. The sample's treatment: 15 Gy SBRT to primary tumor, nephrectomy 4 weeks later. Material: blood, obtained from a patient whose treatment included radiotherapy and nephrectomy. The receptors here all came from a man in his fifties with renal cell carcinoma.

V gene TRBV29-1 combines with J gene TRBJ1-2, with D perhaps matching TRBD1 (5 bases). Per germline, CDR1 SQVTM and CDR2 ANQGSEA. Trimming stripped 4 bases from V and 3 bases from J, with 12 bases between. The CDR3 totals 13 residues. The CDR3 loop reads CSVAGTGDYGYTF. DNA of the CDR3: TGCAGCGTTGCCGGGACCGGAGACTATGGCTACACCTTC.

The V call is TRBV6-1, the J call TRBJ1-1, with 7 positions matching TRBD1. Germline-derived CDR1 and CDR2 are MNHNS and SASEGT. The trim removed 4 bases at V and 1 base at J, leaving 6 bases unmatched. This CDR3 region has 15 residues. Written as DNA, the CDR3 is TGTGCCAGCAGTGGCCCCGGGACAGCGAACACTGAAGCTTTCTTT. It translates to CASSGPGTANTEAFF.

This clone was seen only a few times. The J gene is TRBJ1-5, the V gene TRBV5-1; D remains unclear. The CDR3 covers 13 residues. Looked up from germline, CDR1 is SGHRS and CDR2 is YFSETQ. V was cut by 0 bases and J by 7 bases, with 8 bases left in between. In nucleotides, the CDR3 is TGCGCCAGCAGCTTGGGAACAGAGCAGCCCCAGCATTTT. Amino acid sequence: CASSLGTEQPQHF.

V is TRBV12-5 and J is TRBJ2-7; D is ambiguous. The germline V gene encodes CDR1 LGHNT and CDR2 FRNRAP. V was pared by 3 bases and J by 0 bases, with 18 bases between. The CDR3 has 17 residues. CDR3: CASGLIPTGQSSYEQYF. CDR3 in DNA: TGTGCTAGTGGTTTAATCCCTACTGGTCAGAGCTCCTACGAGCAGTACTTC. The whole variable domain, filled in from reference TRBV12-5 and TRBJ2-7, reads DARVTQTPRHKVTEMGQEVTMRCQPILGHNTVFWYRQTMMQGLELLAYFRNRAPLDDSGMPKDRFSAEMPDATLATLKIQPSEPRDSAVYFCASGLIPTGQSSYEQYFGPGTRLTVT.

The V and J genes are TRBV21-1 and TRBJ2-1. TRBV21-1 is annotated as a pseudogene. This CDR3 spans 13 amino acids. CDR3 nucleotides: TGTGCCAGCAGCAAAGGTTGTAGGGATGAGCAGTTCTTC. As protein: CASSKGCRDEQFF.

The CDR3 coding sequence is TGTGCCATCAGTGACCCCGGGACATTGTACGAGCAGTACTTC. Translated: CAISDPGTLYEQYF. The rearrangement links TRBV10-3 to TRBJ2-7; tentatively, D is TRBD1 (6 bases). This CDR3 region has 14 residues. Germline CDR1 and CDR2: ENHRY and SYGVKD. V lost 3 bases to trimming and J lost 4 bases, with 13 bases between them.

J is TRBJ2-3 and V is TRBV6-5; TRBD2 aligns across 10 bases. Trimming cost V 3 bases and J 5 bases; bases outside gene matches: 5. Germline-derived CDR1 and CDR2 are MNHEY and SVGAGI. CDR3 length: 15 amino acids. The CDR3 spells CASSYLAGVQDTQYF. DNA for the CDR3: TGTGCCAGCAGTTATCTAGCGGGAGTTCAAGATACGCAGTATTTT.